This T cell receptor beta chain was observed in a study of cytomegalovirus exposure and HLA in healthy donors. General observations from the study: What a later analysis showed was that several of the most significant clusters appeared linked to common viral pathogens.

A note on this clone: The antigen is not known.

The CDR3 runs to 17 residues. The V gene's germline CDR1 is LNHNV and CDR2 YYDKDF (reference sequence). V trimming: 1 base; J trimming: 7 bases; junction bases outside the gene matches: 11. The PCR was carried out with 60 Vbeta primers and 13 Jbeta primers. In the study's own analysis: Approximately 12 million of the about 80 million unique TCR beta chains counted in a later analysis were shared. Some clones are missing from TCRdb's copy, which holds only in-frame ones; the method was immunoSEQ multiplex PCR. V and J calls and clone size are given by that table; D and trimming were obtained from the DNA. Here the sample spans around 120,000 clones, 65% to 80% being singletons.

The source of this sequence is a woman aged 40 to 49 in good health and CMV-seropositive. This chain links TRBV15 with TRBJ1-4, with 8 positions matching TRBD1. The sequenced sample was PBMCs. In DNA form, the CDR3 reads TGTGCCACCAGCAGAGTTCAGGGGGCACGTTTAGGTGAAAAACTGTTTTTT. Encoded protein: CATSRVQGARLGEKLFF.